This T cell receptor beta chain was documented in a study of blood T cell repertoires in COVID-19. Study as a whole: Donors in the United States, Italy and Spain gave samples during acute or convalescent COVID-19. T cells, B-cell-depleted T cells, or PBMCs supplied cDNA or gDNA.

Assay: immunoSEQ multiplex PCR; the TCRdb copy retains only in-frame clones and omits some. The table has roughly 300,000 clones, 84% seen once; the top ten hold around 1.6%. V lost 3 bases and J lost 4, with 13 bases in between. The CDR3 runs 14 residues. The germline V gene has CDR1 MNHEY and CDR2 SMNVEV (reference sequence). This clone has only one observation. The sequencing sample was made of peripheral blood. This rearrangement joins TRBV27 to TRBJ2-7, with D perhaps TRBD2 (6 bases). The TCR comes from a human donor with COVID-19, enrolled during active disease. The donor label of this sample is uncertain. The CDR3 loop reads CASSFAGPVYEQYF. The CDR3 DNA sequence: TGTGCCAGCAGTTTTGCGGGACCTGTTTACGAGCAGTACTTC.